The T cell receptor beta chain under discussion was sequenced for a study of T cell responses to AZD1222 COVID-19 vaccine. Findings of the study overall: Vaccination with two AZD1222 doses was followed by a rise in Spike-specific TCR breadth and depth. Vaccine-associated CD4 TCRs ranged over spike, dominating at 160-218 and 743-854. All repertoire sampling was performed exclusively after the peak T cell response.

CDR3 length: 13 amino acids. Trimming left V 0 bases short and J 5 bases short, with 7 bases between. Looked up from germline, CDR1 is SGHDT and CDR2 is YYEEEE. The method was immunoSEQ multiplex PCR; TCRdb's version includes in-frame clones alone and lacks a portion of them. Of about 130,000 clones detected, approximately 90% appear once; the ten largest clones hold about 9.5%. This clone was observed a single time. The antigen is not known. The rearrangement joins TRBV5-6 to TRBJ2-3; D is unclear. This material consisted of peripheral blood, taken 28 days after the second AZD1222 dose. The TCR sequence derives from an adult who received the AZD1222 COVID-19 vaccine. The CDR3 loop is CASSLGRGDTQYF. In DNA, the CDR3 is TGTGCCAGCAGCTTGGGGCGTGGAGATACGCAGTATTTT.